The 15 T cell receptor beta chains below come from one sample, sequenced in a study of radiation and T cells in renal cell carcinoma. The table came from immunoSEQ multiplex PCR; TCRdb's copy has only in-frame clones and leaves some out. This sample has some 120,000 clones, with more than 75% found just once. Time point: blood 2 weeks post-SBRT. Described treatment: 15 Gy SBRT to primary tumor, nephrectomy 4 weeks later. The sample here was blood, taken from a patient whose treatment included radiotherapy and nephrectomy. The receptor source for this set is a woman aged 70-85 years with renal cell carcinoma.

The chain has TRBV5-1 and TRBJ1-1; tentatively, D is TRBD1 (5 bases). CDR1 is SGHRS, CDR2 YFSETQ, per germline. This CDR3 contains 16 residues. With 4 bases removed from V and 5 bases from J, the gap between germline ends came to 21 bases. The CDR3 bases are TGCGCCAGCAGCCCGGATTTCACAGGCCCTCGGACTGAAGCTTTCTTT. It specifies CASSPDFTGPRTEAFF.

V and J are TRBV7-9 and TRBJ1-4; D remains unclear. The CDR3 contains 12 residues. V dropped 3 bases and J dropped 8 bases, with 7 bases sitting between them. Germline V gene lookup returns CDR1 SEHNR and CDR2 FQNEAQ (reference sequence). The DNA for the CDR3 is TGTGCCAGCAGCTTGACGGGGGAAAAACTGTTTTTT. It encodes CASSLTGEKLFF.

The V call is TRBV7-2, the J call TRBJ2-3; 10 bases fit TRBD1. The V gene's germline CDR1 is SGHTA and CDR2 FQGNSA. The CDR3 is 15 residues long. J lost 5 bases, V lost 1 base, and 3 bases had no gene match. The CDR3 spells CASSLGTGGQDTQYF. DNA of the CDR3: TGTGCCAGCAGCTTAGGGACAGGGGGTCAAGATACGCAGTATTTT.

The chain combines TRBV5-4 with TRBJ2-3, with D perhaps TRBD1 or TRBD2 (5 bases each). V lost 0 bases and J lost 2, with 10 bases in between. This CDR3 has 15 residues. The V gene's germline CDR1 is SGHNT and CDR2 YYREEE (reference sequence). DNA for the CDR3: TGTGCCAGCAGCTTGGGGGGGAGCCACACAGATACGCAGTATTTT. Translating it yields CASSLGGSHTDTQYF.

This chain links TRBV19 with TRBJ1-6, with D perhaps TRBD1 (6 bases). The germline CDR1 and CDR2 sequences are LNHDA and SQIVND (reference sequence). The V and J ends lost 7 bases and 8 bases respectively, with 12 bases between them. The CDR3 is 13 amino acids. CDR3 loop: CASKVQGDSPLHF. The CDR3 DNA is TGTGCCAGTAAGGTACAGGGCGATTCACCCCTCCACTTT.

The chain couples TRBV5-1 to TRBJ1-1, with TRBD1 as a possible D gene (6 bases). The CDR3 sequence is 15 residues long. In germline, CDR1 is SGHRS, CDR2 YFSETQ. V was pared by 0 bases and J by 0 bases, with 9 bases between. The CDR3 loop reads CASSLEDSLNTEAFF. The CDR3 bases are TGCGCCAGCAGCTTGGAGGACAGCCTGAACACTGAAGCTTTCTTT.

The rearrangement uses TRBV2 and TRBJ2-7; D is possibly TRBD2 (6 bases). The germline CDR1 and CDR2 sequences are SNHLY and FYNNEI. The CDR3 extends over 13 amino acids. The V end was cut by 6 bases, the J end by 3 bases, with 12 bases between. The CDR3 region has the DNA TGTGCCAGCAGGAGGGGCGGGGTCTACGAGCAGTACTTC. Amino acid sequence: CASRRGGVYEQYF.

The rearrangement uses TRBV11-2 and TRBJ2-1; weak D call: TRBD2 (7 bases). CDR1 and CDR2 from the germline V gene are SGHAT and FQNNGV. Trimming stripped 0 bases from V and 0 bases from J, with 9 bases between. The CDR3 contains 16 residues. CDR3 residues: CASSLEGGPSYNEQFF. CDR3 nucleotides: TGTGCCAGCAGCTTAGAGGGGGGGCCCTCCTACAATGAGCAGTTCTTC.

The chain couples TRBV6-6 to TRBJ2-5; no reliable D call. V was shortened by 7 bases and J by 2 bases, with 11 bases between the two germline ends. The germline CDR1 and CDR2 sequences are MNHNY and SVGAGI (reference sequence). The CDR3 loop spans 13 amino acids. CDR3 loop: CASTPPAQETQYF. The CDR3 DNA reads TGTGCCAGCACCCCCCCGGCACAAGAGACCCAGTACTTC.

V usage is TRBV13 and J usage is TRBJ1-4; D ambiguous. The CDR3 covers 13 residues. The germline V and J ends were trimmed by 3 bases and 3 bases, with 5 bases remaining between them. Per the germline V gene, CDR1 is PRHDT and CDR2 is FYEKMQ (reference sequence). The CDR3 coding sequence is TGTGCCAGCAGCTTGGGAGCTAATGAAAAACTGTTTTTT. Residues: CASSLGANEKLFF.

The J gene is TRBJ2-1, the V gene TRBV6-6; 10 bases agree with TRBD1. Germline V gene lookup returns CDR1 MNHNY and CDR2 SVGAGI (reference sequence). V was pared by 5 bases and J by 9 bases, with 7 bases of the junction left unmatched. The CDR3 is 14 residues long. CDR3 sequence (DNA): TGTGCCAGCAGTCTGGGACAGGGGAGTGGTGAGCAGTTCTTC. Protein product: CASSLGQGSGEQFF.

The rearrangement joins TRBV19 to TRBJ2-5; TRBD1 matches at 10 bases. Germline CDR1 reads LNHDA; CDR2 reads SQIVND (reference sequence). The CDR3 has 14 amino acids. Trimming cost V 10 bases and J 5 bases; bases outside gene matches: 10. The CDR3 DNA sequence: TGTGCCACCCGGGACAGGGGTTCTCGGGAGACCCAGTACTTC. Amino acid sequence: CATRDRGSRETQYF. The variable domain in full, completed from reference TRBV19 and TRBJ2-5, reads DGGITQSPKYLFRKEGQNVTLSCEQNLNHDAMYWYRQDPGQGLRLIYYSQIVNDFQKGDIAEGYSVSREKKESFPLTVTSAQKNPTAFYLCATRDRGSRETQYFGPGTRLLVL.

This chain joins TRBV9 and TRBJ1-3; D unclear. The CDR3 covers 15 residues. The germline gives CDR1 SGDLS, CDR2 YYNGEE. Trimming removed 0 bases from V and 4 bases from J, with 11 bases in between. The CDR3 loop reads CASSVDGSRGNTIYF. The CDR3 region has the DNA TGTGCCAGCAGCGTAGATGGCAGCAGAGGAAACACCATATATTTT.

The rearrangement links TRBV5-5 to TRBJ1-1; possibly TRBD1 for D (5 bases). Germline loops: CDR1 SGHKS, CDR2 YYEKEE (reference sequence). CDR3 size: 13 residues. V lost 4 bases and J lost 5, with 12 bases in between. Here the CDR3 reads CASSVLRDTEAFF. DNA of the CDR3: TGTGCCAGCAGCGTCCTCAGGGATACTGAAGCTTTCTTT.

This clone has a handful of counts. This sequence joins TRBV23-1 and TRBJ1-6; no clear D. TRBV23-1 is noted as an ORF with a role that remains uncertain. V was shortened by 0 bases and J by 9 bases, with 9 bases between the two germline ends. The CDR3 is 14 amino acids. CDR3 residues: CASSQSKPGSPLHF. CDR3 nucleotide sequence: TGCGCCAGCAGTCAATCTAAGCCCGGTTCACCCCTCCACTTT.